A single sample gave rise to the 31 T cell receptor beta chains below, sequenced in a study of T cells in Graves' hyperthyroidism and ophthalmopathy. The source material, RNA transcripts, was used to amplify TCR beta CDR3 regions. During a first-round RT-PCR of the TCR CDR3, the HTBI primer set was used. TCRdb itself ran the multiplex PCR reads through MiXCR, one entry per CDR3 protein. The data hold roughly 500,000 distinct CDR3 sequences, with roughly 46% observed a single time. Sequencing input: peripheral blood or thyroid tissue (not recorded which). The source is an adult woman with Graves' disease, either hyperthyroidism or ophthalmopathy (not recorded which).

The V and J genes are TRBV2 and TRBJ2-7, with 9 nucleotides matching TRBD1. This CDR3 is 16 amino acids long. CDR1 is SNHLY and CDR2 is FYNNEI in the germline V gene. The ends lost 6 bases at V and 3 bases at J; junction bases unmatched: 12. The CDR3 is CASREQGAWLYYEQYF. DNA for the CDR3: TGTGCCAGCAGGGAACAGGGGGCTTGGCTTTACTACGAGCAGTACTTC.

This chain uses TRBV27 with TRBJ2-7; 9 nucleotides align to TRBD1. There are 15 residues in the CDR3. Germline lookup yields CDR1 MNHEY and CDR2 SMNVEV (reference sequence). V dropped 4 bases and J dropped 4; count of bases not matched to a gene: 8. The CDR3 sequence: CASSSWDRVEYEQYF. DNA of the CDR3: TGTGCCAGCAGTTCTTGGGACAGGGTTGAGTACGAGCAGTACTTC.

This clonotype was picked up a small number of times. The chain combines TRBV30 with TRBJ1-1; D remains ambiguous. CDR3 length: 13 residues. The germline V gene has CDR1 GTSNPN and CDR2 SVGIG (reference sequence). V shed 0 bases and J shed 8 bases, with 13 bases lying between them. The CDR3 reads CAWSVDGSSEAFF. The CDR3, as DNA: TGTGCCTGGAGTGTAGATGGGTCCAGCGAAGCTTTCTTT.

This clonotype was recorded many times. The chain uses TRBV14 and TRBJ2-7; D uncertain. V was trimmed by 4 bases and J by 4 bases, leaving 8 bases between them. This CDR3 has 12 residues. Germline loops: CDR1 SGHDN, CDR2 FVKESK. Written as DNA, the CDR3 is TGTGCCAGCAGCCGGCTTTTTTACGAGCAGTACTTC. It yields the protein CASSRLFYEQYF. Combining the CDR3 with reference TRBV14 and TRBJ2-7 gives the whole variable domain EAGVTQFPSHSVIEKGQTVTLRCDPISGHDNLYWYRRVMGKEIKFLLHFVKESKQDESGMPNNRFLAERTGGTYSTLKVQPAELEDSGVYFCASSRLFYEQYFGPGTRLTVT.

This clonotype came up a few times. This rearrangement joins TRBV27 to TRBJ2-7; TRBD2 aligns across 7 bases. The length of the CDR3 is 16 residues. V gave up 8 bases and J gave up 2 bases; unmatched junction bases: 15. Germline loops: CDR1 MNHEY, CDR2 SMNVEV (reference sequence). CDR3 protein: CASGPRGLVETYEQYF. The CDR3 DNA reads as TGTGCCAGCGGACCGCGTGGACTAGTAGAAACCTACGAGCAGTACTTC.

This clonotype was observed at least ten times. J is TRBJ2-7 and V is TRBV28, with 7 nucleotides matching TRBD1. CDR1 is MDHEN, CDR2 SYDVKM, per germline. The junction had 8 bases not matched to a gene; V was cut back by 7 bases and J by 2 bases. CDR3 length: 14 amino acids. This chain's CDR3 is CASTVGTATYEQYF. In DNA form, the CDR3 reads TGTGCCAGCACGGTAGGGACAGCCACCTACGAGCAGTACTTC.

The chain has TRBV20-1 and TRBJ1-1; D gene uncertain. Looked up from germline, CDR1 is DFQATT and CDR2 is SNEGSKA (reference sequence). The CDR3 runs to 12 residues. V was clipped by 1 base and J by 1 base, with 4 bases between them. The CDR3 coding sequence is TGCAGTGCTAGAGTGAGGAACACTGAAGCTTTCTTT. It is translated as CSARVRNTEAFF.

This clonotype was recorded many times. This chain links TRBV4-1 with TRBJ2-2, with unresolved D. CDR1 and CDR2 from the germline V gene are MGHRA and YSYEKL. The CDR3 runs to 15 residues. The V end was cut by 2 bases, the J end by 1 base, with 8 bases between. The CDR3 spells CASSQRLRNTGELFF. Written as DNA, the CDR3 is TGCGCCAGCAGCCAAAGGTTGCGGAACACCGGGGAGCTGTTTTTT.

As regards this clonotype: A much larger clone sits a single nucleotide away, making a read error possible. The rearrangement links TRBV20-1 to TRBJ2-7; D is unresolved. The CDR3 is 18 residues long. The germline V gene has CDR1 DFQATT and CDR2 SNEGSKA (reference sequence). Trimming took 6 bases from V and 6 from J, leaving 33 bases between them. The CDR3 DNA sequence: TGCAGTGCCCCTGATGTGGCAGGAAGCCTCAATATCGCTAGCGAGCAGTACTTC. Protein: CSAPDVAGSLNIASEQYF.

This clonotype was observed a few times. The rearrangement joins TRBV7-6 to TRBJ1-4; D may be TRBD1 (6 bases). The CDR3 runs to 15 residues. Trimming shortened V by 2 bases and J by 0 bases, and 7 bases separated the two germline ends. In germline, CDR1 is SGHVS, CDR2 FNYEAQ. The CDR3 here is CASSLQGSTNEKLFF. The CDR3 nucleotides are TGTGCCAGCAGCTTACAGGGGTCAACTAATGAAAAACTGTTTTTT.

This clonotype was recorded many times. The chain joins TRBV13 to TRBJ2-7, with unresolved D. This CDR3 spans 14 amino acids. Between the trimmed V and J ends, which lost 1 base and 2 bases, there was a span of 9 bases. CDR1 is PRHDT, CDR2 FYEKMQ, per germline (reference sequence). The CDR3 region is CASSLDAPTYEQYF. In nucleotides, the CDR3 is TGTGCCAGCAGCTTAGACGCTCCAACCTACGAGCAGTACTTC.

V usage is TRBV7-2 and J usage is TRBJ1-3; 9 nucleotides agree with TRBD1. Germline V gene sequence: CDR1 SGHTA, CDR2 FQGNSA. The CDR3 runs 13 residues. Trimming cost V 8 bases and J 8 bases; bases outside gene matches: 7. This chain's CDR3 is CASGQGYGYTIYF. CDR3 sequence (DNA): TGTGCCAGCGGACAGGGGTATGGCTACACCATATATTTT.

At least ten counts were recorded for this clonotype. The CDR3 sequence is CASSGRDTMNTEAFF. The CDR3 nucleotides are TGTGCCAGCAGTGGCAGGGACACCATGAACACTGAAGCTTTCTTT. The V call is TRBV6-1, the J call TRBJ1-1, with a possible D match to TRBD1 (6 bases). Germline V gene data show CDR1 as MNHNS and CDR2 as SASEGT. The V end was cut by 4 bases, the J end by 0 bases, with 12 bases between. This CDR3 spans 15 amino acids.

On this clonotype: The conserved phenylalanine or tryptophan is not found at the CDR3 terminus, so this likely reflects a read error. The limits of the CDR3 on the DNA are not certain, so only TCRdb's listed CDR3 is given. V and J are TRBV10-3 and TRBJ2-5; the table's D call, TRBD1, has no DNA check behind it. CDR1 ENHRY and CDR2 SYGVKD come from the germline V gene. A total of 8 residues make up the CDR3, ends included. CDR3 in amino acids: CAIAAGGG.

The chain joins TRBV25-1 to TRBJ1-1, with 10 bases matching TRBD1. CDR1 is MGHDK and CDR2 is SYGVNS in the germline V gene. CDR3 length: 16 amino acids. V shed 5 bases and J 3 bases; nucleotides not matched to a gene: 9. DNA of the CDR3: TGTGCCAGCAGTAGGGGACAGGGGTTGTCGGACACTGAAGCTTTCTTT. Encoded protein: CASSRGQGLSDTEAFF.

This clonotype has a handful of counts. The chain joins TRBV10-3 to TRBJ1-2; unclear D gene. Trimming took off 2 bases at V and 2 bases at J, with 12 bases between the two ends. Germline CDR1 and CDR2: ENHRY and SYGVKD. This CDR3 is 15 amino acids long. This CDR3 is CAISEGPRVNYGYTF. The CDR3 DNA follows: TGTGCCATCAGTGAGGGTCCCCGGGTCAACTATGGCTACACCTTC.

This clonotype was seen ten or more times. CDR3 sequence (DNA): TGTGCCAGCAGTTACGGCAGTCTTTACGAGCAGTACTTC. Its protein product is CASSYGSLYEQYF. This chain joins TRBV6-5 and TRBJ2-7, with D hard to call. CDR1 is MNHEY, CDR2 SVGAGI, per germline. The CDR3 runs to 13 residues. Trimming took off 2 bases at V and 4 bases at J, with 9 bases between the two ends.

This clonotype was counted a few times. The V call is TRBV10-3, the J call TRBJ2-5, with 8 nucleotides matching TRBD2. There are 14 residues in the CDR3. CDR1 is ENHRY, CDR2 SYGVKD, per germline. Here the CDR3 reads CATRPSGSAETQYF. The CDR3 bases are TGTGCGACCCGGCCGAGCGGGAGTGCGGAGACCCAGTACTTC.

The chain carries TRBV6-2 or TRBV6-3 and TRBJ1-5; 12 nucleotides match TRBD1. This CDR3 contains 14 residues. The germline CDR1 and CDR2 sequences are MNHEY and SVGEGT. With V trimmed by 10 bases and J by 4 bases, 5 bases remained unmatched. CDR3 in amino acids: CATTGQGANQPQHF. The CDR3, as DNA: TGTGCCACCACGGGACAGGGGGCAAATCAGCCCCAGCATTTT.

This clonotype was counted ten times or more. The rearrangement uses TRBV10-3 and TRBJ2-7, with a tentative D call TRBD2 (6 bases). Trimming stripped 7 bases from V and 2 bases from J, with 12 bases between. Germline V gives CDR1 ENHRY, CDR2 SYGVKD. The CDR3 covers 13 residues. The DNA of the CDR3 is TGTGCCATCAAACCGGAGGGGACCTACGAGCAGTACTTC. Its translation is CAIKPEGTYEQYF.

This clonotype has a count of ten or more. The chain's CDR3 is CALPGGSGTEAFF. The CDR3 region has the DNA TGTGCCTTGCCGGGGGGAAGTGGCACTGAAGCTTTCTTT. This rearrangement joins TRBV6-1 to TRBJ1-1, with D perhaps matching TRBD1 (5 bases). Germline lookup yields CDR1 MNHNS and CDR2 SASEGT. The CDR3 is made up of 13 amino acids. Trimming left V 11 bases short and J 4 bases short, with 17 bases between.

A remark on this clonotype: An end of the junction differs from the germline gene, which may be a read error. This chain joins TRBV19 and TRBJ2-7; TRBD1 aligns across 8 bases. The CDR3 consists of 13 residues. CDR1 is LNHDA, CDR2 SQIVND, per germline (reference sequence). The CDR3 DNA sequence: TGTACCAGTAGTATAACAGGGGGCTACGAGCAGTACTTC. Amino acid sequence: CTSSITGGYEQYF.

Only one count was recorded for this clonotype. The chain links TRBV2 to TRBJ1-5; D is unclear. Germline CDR1 SNHLY, CDR2 FYNNEI. Trimming took off 4 bases at V and 0 bases at J, with 13 bases between the two ends. The CDR3 has 16 amino acids. CDR3 in DNA: TGTGCCAGCAGTGGCCAGACAAGCTATAGCAATCAGCCCCAGCATTTT. Its protein product is CASSGQTSYSNQPQHF. The full variable domain, completed using reference TRBV2 and TRBJ1-5, is EPEVTQTPSHQVTQMGQEVILRCVPISNHLYFYWYRQILGQKVEFLVSFYNNEISEKSEIFDDQFSVERPDGSNFTLKIRSTKLEDSAMYFCASSGQTSYSNQPQHFGDGTRLSIL.

J is TRBJ2-7 and V is TRBV20-1, with D perhaps matching TRBD1 or TRBD2 (5 bases each). The CDR3 extends over 13 amino acids. Germline V gene sequence: CDR1 DFQATT, CDR2 SNEGSKA (reference sequence). The germline V and J ends were trimmed by 6 bases and 2 bases, with 14 bases remaining between them. CDR3 in amino acids: CSASGTGAYEQYF. The CDR3 DNA follows: TGCAGTGCCTCCGGGACCGGGGCCTACGAGCAGTACTTC.

This clonotype was detected only once. The chain carries TRBV6-4 and TRBJ1-6, with D uncertain. V was trimmed by 0 bases and J by 9 bases, leaving 12 bases between them. The germline CDR1 and CDR2 sequences are MRHNA and SNTAGT. There are 15 residues in the CDR3. This chain's CDR3 is CASSDSVLGGSPLHF. For the CDR3, the DNA is TGTGCCAGCAGTGACTCGGTCTTAGGAGGTTCACCCCTCCACTTT.

V is TRBV7-2 and J is TRBJ2-7; D uncertain. The CDR3 is 12 amino acids. Per the germline V gene, CDR1 is SGHTA and CDR2 is FQGNSA. V dropped 6 bases and J dropped 6 bases, with 12 bases sitting between them. The CDR3 loop is CASSLALGEQYF. In DNA, the CDR3 is TGTGCCAGCAGTTTGGCCTTGGGCGAGCAGTACTTC. Full variable domain (remainder filled in from reference TRBV7-2 and TRBJ2-7): GAGVSQSPSNKVTEKGKDVELRCDPISGHTALYWYRQSLGQGLEFLIYFQGNSAPDKSGLPSDRFSAERTGGSVSTLTIQRTQQEDSAVYLCASSLALGEQYFGPGTRLTVT.

This clonotype was observed at least ten times. This rearrangement joins TRBV10-3 to TRBJ2-7; 8 bases are shared with TRBD1. Germline loops: CDR1 ENHRY, CDR2 SYGVKD. The junction had 0 bases not matched to a gene; V was cut back by 2 bases and J by 9 bases. This CDR3 is built from 11 residues. CDR3 sequence (DNA): TGTGCCATCAGTGAGACAGGGGGGCAGTACTTC. Its protein product is CAISETGGQYF.

This clonotype was counted only a few times. J is TRBJ1-6 and V is TRBV7-2, with a possible D match to TRBD1 (6 bases). The CDR3 is made up of 16 amino acids. Germline V gives CDR1 SGHTA, CDR2 FQGNSA. The V end was cut by 4 bases, the J end by 8 bases, with 18 bases between. CDR3 in DNA: TGTGCCAGCAGCTCTCCTCCGGGGACACGGGATTCACCCCTCCACTTT. Amino acid sequence: CASSSPPGTRDSPLHF.

This clonotype was seen a handful of times. The chain has TRBV11-2 and TRBJ1-2; a possible D gene is TRBD1 (6 bases). V was pared by 5 bases and J by 4 bases, with 14 bases between. Per the germline V gene, CDR1 is SGHAT and CDR2 is FQNNGV. The CDR3 is 14 residues long. This chain's CDR3 is CASSPRGGGYGYTF. CDR3 in DNA: TGTGCCAGCAGCCCTCGGGGAGGGGGCTATGGCTACACCTTC.

The gene calls are TRBV11-2 and TRBJ1-1, with a weak D call TRBD1 (5 bases). The V and J ends lost 5 bases and 5 bases respectively, with 18 bases between them. The V gene's germline CDR1 is SGHAT and CDR2 FQNNGV. The CDR3 is 15 amino acids. The CDR3 protein is CASSVQIRGGTEAFF. CDR3 DNA sequence: TGTGCCAGCAGCGTACAAATCCGGGGGGGGACTGAAGCTTTCTTT.

At least ten counts were recorded for this clonotype. The V call is TRBV7-9, the J call TRBJ1-4; no clear D gene. The CDR3 sequence is 15 residues long. V shed 5 bases and J shed 12 bases, with 22 bases lying between them. CDR1 is SEHNR and CDR2 is FQNEAQ in the germline V gene (reference sequence). The CDR3 DNA reads as TGTGCCAGCAGCCTCCGAGATGGGCCGCCCCCCGAACTGTTTTTT. It codes for CASSLRDGPPPELFF.